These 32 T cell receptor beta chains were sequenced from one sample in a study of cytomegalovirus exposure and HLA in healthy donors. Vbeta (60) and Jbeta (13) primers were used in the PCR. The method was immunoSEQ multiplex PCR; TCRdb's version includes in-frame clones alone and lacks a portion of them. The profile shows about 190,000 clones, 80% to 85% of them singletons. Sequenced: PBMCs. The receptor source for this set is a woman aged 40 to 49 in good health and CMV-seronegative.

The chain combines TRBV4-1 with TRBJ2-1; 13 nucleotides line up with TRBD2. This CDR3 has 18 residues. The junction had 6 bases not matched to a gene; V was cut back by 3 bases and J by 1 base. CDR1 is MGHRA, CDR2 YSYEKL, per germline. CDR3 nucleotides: TGCGCCAGCAGCCATAGACTAGCGGGAGGTGTTTCCTACAATGAGCAGTTCTTC. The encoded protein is CASSHRLAGGVSYNEQFF.

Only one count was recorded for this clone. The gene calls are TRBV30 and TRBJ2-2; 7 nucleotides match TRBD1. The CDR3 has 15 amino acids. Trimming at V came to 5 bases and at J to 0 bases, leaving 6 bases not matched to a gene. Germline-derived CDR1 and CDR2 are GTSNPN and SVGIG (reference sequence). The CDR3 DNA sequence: TGTGCCTGGGTTACAGGGGTCACGAACACCGGGGAGCTGTTTTTT. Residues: CAWVTGVTNTGELFF.

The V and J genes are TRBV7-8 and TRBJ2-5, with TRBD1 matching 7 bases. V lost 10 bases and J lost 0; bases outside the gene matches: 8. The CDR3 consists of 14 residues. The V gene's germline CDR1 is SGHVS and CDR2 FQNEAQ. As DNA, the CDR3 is TGTGCCACTCACACCACAGGGGACCAAGAGACCCAGTACTTC. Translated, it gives CATHTTGDQETQYF. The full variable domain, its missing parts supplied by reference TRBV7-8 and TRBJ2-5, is GAGVSQSPRYKVAKRGQDVALRCDPISGHVSLFWYQQALGQGPEFLTYFQNEAQLDKSGLPSDRFFAERPEGSVSTLKIQRTQQEDSAVYLCATHTTGDQETQYFGPGTRLLVL.

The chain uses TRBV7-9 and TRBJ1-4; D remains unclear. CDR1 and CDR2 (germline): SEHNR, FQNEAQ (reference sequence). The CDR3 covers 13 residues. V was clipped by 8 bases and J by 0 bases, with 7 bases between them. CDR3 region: CASRLATNEKLFF. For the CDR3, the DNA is TGTGCCAGCCGGCTAGCAACTAATGAAAAACTGTTTTTT.

The CDR3, as DNA: TGTGCCAGCTCACTCGGACAGGGGCTGGCTGAAGCTTTCTTT. Its translation is CASSLGQGLAEAFF. This chain joins TRBV18 and TRBJ1-1; TRBD1 matches 9 bases. The CDR3 is 14 residues long. The V segment lost 4 bases and the J segment 6 bases; nucleotides outside the gene matches: 6. Germline CDR1 reads KGHSH; CDR2 reads LQKENI.

CDR3 bases: TGCGCCAGCAGCTTGGGGACAGCCCTTCGAGGAGGCTACACCTTC. Its protein is CASSLGTALRGGYTF. The chain combines TRBV5-1 with TRBJ1-2, with a possible D match to TRBD1 (6 bases). This CDR3 spans 15 amino acids. Germline V lookup: CDR1 SGHRS, CDR2 YFSETQ. The V gene lost 0 bases and the J gene lost 8 bases, with 17 bases spanning the gap.

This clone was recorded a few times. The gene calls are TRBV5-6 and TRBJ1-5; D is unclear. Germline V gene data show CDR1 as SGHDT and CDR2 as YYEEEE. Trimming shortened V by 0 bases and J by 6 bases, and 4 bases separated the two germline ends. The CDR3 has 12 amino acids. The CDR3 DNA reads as TGTGCCAGCAGCTTGGCCTCTCAGCCCCAGCATTTT. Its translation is CASSLASQPQHF. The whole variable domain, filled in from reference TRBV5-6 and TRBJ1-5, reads DAGVTQSPTHLIKTRGQQVTLRCSPKSGHDTVSWYQQALGQGPQFIFQYYEEEERQRGNFPDRFSGHQFPNYSSELNVNALLLGDSALYLCASSLASQPQHFGDGTRLSIL.

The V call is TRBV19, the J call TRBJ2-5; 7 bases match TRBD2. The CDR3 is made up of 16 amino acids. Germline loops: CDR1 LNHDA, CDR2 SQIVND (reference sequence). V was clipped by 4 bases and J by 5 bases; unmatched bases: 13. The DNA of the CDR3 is TGTGCCAGTAGTACCCTCGTTGGGAGGGTAGAGGAGACCCAGTACTTC. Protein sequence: CASSTLVGRVEETQYF.

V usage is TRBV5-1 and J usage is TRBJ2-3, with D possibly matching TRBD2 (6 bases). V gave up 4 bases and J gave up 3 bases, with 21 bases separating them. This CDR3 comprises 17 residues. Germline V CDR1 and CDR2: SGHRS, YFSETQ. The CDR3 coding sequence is TGCGCCAGCAGCCCTCGTCGCGGGGCAGGGTGGACAGATACGCAGTATTTT. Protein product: CASSPRRGAGWTDTQYF.

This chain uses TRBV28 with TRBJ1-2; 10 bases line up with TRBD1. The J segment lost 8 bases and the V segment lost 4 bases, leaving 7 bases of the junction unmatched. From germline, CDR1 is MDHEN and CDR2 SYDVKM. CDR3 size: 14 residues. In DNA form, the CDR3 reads TGTGCCAGCAGTTATTTCGGGACAGGGGCCGGCTACACCTTC. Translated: CASSYFGTGAGYTF.

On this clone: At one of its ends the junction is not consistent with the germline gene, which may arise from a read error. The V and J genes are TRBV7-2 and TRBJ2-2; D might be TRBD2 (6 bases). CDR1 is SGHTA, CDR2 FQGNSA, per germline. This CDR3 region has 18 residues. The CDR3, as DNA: TGTGCCAGCAGCTTAGCGGCGCCCGGAATGGCGGGAACCGGAGAGCTGTTTTTT. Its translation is CASSLAAPGMAGTGELFF.

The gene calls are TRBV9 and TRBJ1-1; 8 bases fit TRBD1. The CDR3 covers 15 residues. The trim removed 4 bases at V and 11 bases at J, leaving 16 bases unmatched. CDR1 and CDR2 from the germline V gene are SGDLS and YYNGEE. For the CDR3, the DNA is TGTGCCAGCAGCCCCACAGGGGGGTTTGTTCTTAGGGCTTTCTTT. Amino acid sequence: CASSPTGGFVLRAFF.

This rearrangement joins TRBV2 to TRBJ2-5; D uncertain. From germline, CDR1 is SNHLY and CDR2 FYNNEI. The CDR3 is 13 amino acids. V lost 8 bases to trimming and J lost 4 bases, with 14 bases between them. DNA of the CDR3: TGTGCCAGCGGAAGAGTCTCGGGAGAGACCCAGTACTTC. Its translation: CASGRVSGETQYF. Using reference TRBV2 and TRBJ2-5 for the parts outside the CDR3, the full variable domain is EPEVTQTPSHQVTQMGQEVILRCVPISNHLYFYWYRQILGQKVEFLVSFYNNEISEKSEIFDDQFSVERPDGSNFTLKIRSTKLEDSAMYFCASGRVSGETQYFGPGTRLLVL.

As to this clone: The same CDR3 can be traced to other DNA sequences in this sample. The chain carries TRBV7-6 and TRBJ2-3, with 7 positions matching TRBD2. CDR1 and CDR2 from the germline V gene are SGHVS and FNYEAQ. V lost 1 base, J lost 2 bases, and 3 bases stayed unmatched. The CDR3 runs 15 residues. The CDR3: CASSLGGGYTDTQYF. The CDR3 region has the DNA TGTGCCAGCAGCTTAGGGGGGGGTTACACAGATACGCAGTATTTT.

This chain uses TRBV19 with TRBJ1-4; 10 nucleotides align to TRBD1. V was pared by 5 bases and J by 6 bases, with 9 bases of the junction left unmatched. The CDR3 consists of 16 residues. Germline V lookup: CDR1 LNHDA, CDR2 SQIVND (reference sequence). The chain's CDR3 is CASSDNPGTGDEKLFF. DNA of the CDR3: TGTGCCAGTAGTGACAACCCCGGGACAGGGGATGAAAAACTGTTTTTT. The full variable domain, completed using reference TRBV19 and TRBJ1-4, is DGGITQSPKYLFRKEGQNVTLSCEQNLNHDAMYWYRQDPGQGLRLIYYSQIVNDFQKGDIAEGYSVSREKKESFPLTVTSAQKNPTAFYLCASSDNPGTGDEKLFFGSGTQLSVL.

CDR3 DNA sequence: TGTGCCAGCAGCTTAGGGGGAGGGCAAGAGACCCAGTACTTC. Translated, it gives CASSLGGGQETQYF. The J gene is TRBJ2-5, the V gene TRBV5-6; weak D call: TRBD2 (7 bases). The CDR3 runs to 14 residues. The V end was cut by 2 bases, the J end by 2 bases, with 10 bases between. The germline V gene has CDR1 SGHDT and CDR2 YYEEEE.

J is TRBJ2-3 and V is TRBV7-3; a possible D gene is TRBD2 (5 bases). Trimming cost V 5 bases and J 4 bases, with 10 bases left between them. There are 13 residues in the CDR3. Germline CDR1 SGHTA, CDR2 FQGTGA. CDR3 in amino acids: CASSVAGADTQYF. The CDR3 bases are TGTGCCAGCAGCGTCGCCGGGGCAGATACGCAGTATTTT.

The CDR3 coding sequence is TGTGCCAGCCAGGAACAGGGGGCCGAGGAAAAACTGTTTTTT. Its protein is CASQEQGAEEKLFF. The rearrangement uses TRBV5-4 and TRBJ1-4; 9 nucleotides line up with TRBD1. The V gene's germline CDR1 is SGHNT and CDR2 YYREEE (reference sequence). The V and J ends lost 7 bases and 8 bases, in that order; junction bases with no gene match: 9. The CDR3 totals 14 residues.

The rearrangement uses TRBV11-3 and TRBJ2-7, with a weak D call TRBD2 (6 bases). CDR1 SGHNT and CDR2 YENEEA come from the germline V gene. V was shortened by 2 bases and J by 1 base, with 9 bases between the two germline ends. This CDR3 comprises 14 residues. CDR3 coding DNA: TGTGCCAGCAGCTTACTAGCGACTTCCTACGAGCAGTACGTC. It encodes CASSLLATSYEQYV.

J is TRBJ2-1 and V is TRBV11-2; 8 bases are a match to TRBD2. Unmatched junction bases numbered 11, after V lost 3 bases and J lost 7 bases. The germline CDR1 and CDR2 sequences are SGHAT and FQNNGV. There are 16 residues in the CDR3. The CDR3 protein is CASSFLRGGRRNEQFF. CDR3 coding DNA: TGTGCCAGCAGCTTCCTCAGGGGCGGGAGGAGGAATGAGCAGTTCTTC.

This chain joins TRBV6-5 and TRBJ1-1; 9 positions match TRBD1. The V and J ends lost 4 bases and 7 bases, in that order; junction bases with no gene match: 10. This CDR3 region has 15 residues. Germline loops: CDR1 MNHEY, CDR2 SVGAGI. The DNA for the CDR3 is TGTGCCAGCAGTTCCTCGGGACAGGGATCGATTGAAGCTTTCTTT. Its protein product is CASSSSGQGSIEAFF.

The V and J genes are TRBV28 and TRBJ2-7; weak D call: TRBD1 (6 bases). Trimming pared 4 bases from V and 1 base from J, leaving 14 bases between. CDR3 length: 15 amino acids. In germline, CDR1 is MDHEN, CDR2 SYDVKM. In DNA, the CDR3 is TGTGCCAGCAGTTCTACGGGACAAGGGTCCTACGAGCAGTACGTC. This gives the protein CASSSTGQGSYEQYV.

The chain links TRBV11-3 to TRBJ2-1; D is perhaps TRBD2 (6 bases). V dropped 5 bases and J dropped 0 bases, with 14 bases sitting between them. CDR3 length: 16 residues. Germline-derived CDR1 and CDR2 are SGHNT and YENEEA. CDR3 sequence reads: CASSPSGTPSYNEQFF. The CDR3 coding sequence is TGTGCCAGCAGCCCCTCCGGGACTCCCTCCTACAATGAGCAGTTCTTC.

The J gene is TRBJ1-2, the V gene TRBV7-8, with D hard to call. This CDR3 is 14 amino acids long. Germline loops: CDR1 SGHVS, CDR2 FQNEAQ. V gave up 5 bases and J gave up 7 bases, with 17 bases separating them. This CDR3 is CASSPQVLEGGYTF. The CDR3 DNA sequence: TGTGCCAGCAGCCCCCAGGTGTTAGAGGGTGGCTACACCTTC.

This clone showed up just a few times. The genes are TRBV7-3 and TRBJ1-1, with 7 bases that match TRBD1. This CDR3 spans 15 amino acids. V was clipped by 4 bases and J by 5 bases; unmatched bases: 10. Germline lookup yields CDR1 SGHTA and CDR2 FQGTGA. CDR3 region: CASSSTGRGGTEAFF. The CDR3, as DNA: TGTGCCAGCAGCTCGACAGGGAGAGGTGGGACTGAAGCTTTCTTT.

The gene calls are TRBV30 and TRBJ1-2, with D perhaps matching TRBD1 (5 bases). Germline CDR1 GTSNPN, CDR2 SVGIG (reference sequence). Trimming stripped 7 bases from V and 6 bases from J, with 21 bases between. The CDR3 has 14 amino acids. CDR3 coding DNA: TGTGCCTTACTCTTGCGTGGGGCGCTTGATGGCTACACCTTC. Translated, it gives CALLLRGALDGYTF.

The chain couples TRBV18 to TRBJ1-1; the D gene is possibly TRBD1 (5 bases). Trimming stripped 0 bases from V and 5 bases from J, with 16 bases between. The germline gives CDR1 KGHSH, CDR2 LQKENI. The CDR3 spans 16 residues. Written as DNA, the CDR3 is TGTGCCAGCTCACCACCGGTGGGGGGAGGGAAGACTGAAGCTTTCTTT. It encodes CASSPPVGGGKTEAFF.

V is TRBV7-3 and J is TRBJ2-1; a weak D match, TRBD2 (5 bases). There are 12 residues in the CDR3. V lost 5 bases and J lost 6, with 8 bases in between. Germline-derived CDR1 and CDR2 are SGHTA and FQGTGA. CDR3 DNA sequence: TGTGCCAGCAGCGGAGGACGCAATGAGCAGTTCTTC. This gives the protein CASSGGRNEQFF.

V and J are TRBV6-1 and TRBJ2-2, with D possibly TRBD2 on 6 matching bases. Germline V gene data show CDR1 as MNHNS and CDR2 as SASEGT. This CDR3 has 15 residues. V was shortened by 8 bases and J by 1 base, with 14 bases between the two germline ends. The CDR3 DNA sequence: TGTGCCAGCCCGGGGCTAGCGAGGAACACCGGGGAGCTGTTTTTT. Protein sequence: CASPGLARNTGELFF.

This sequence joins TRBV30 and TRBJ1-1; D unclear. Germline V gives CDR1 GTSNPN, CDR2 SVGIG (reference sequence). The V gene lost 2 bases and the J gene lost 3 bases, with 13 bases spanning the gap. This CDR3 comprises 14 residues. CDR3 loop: CAWSPFSVDTEAFF. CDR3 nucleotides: TGTGCCTGGAGTCCATTCAGCGTAGACACTGAAGCTTTCTTT.

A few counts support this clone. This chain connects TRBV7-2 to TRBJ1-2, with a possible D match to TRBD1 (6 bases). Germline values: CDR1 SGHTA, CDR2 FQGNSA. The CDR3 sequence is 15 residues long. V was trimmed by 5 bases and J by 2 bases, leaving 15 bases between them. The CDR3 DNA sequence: TGTGCCAGCAGCCATGGACAGAGCCCAAACTATGGCTACACCTTC. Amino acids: CASSHGQSPNYGYTF.

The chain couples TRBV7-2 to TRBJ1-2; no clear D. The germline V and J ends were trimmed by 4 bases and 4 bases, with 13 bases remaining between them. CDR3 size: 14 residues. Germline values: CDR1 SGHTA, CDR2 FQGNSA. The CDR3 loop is CASSSSGNFYGYTF. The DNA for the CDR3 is TGTGCCAGCAGCTCCTCCGGGAACTTCTATGGCTACACCTTC.